This T cell receptor beta chain is drawn from a study of blood T cell repertoires in COVID-19 (dated by TCRdb to 2019 to 2021). Background on the whole study: The collaborator samples originated in the United States, Italy and Spain and spanned the acute and convalescent phases of COVID-19. The repertoires were released in a freely available public database intended as a resource for research on the immune response to SARS-CoV-2. The samples were drawn from two sources: the first 160 participants of the ongoing ImmuneRACE study, and fewer than 1,500 subjects contributed by 6 global collaborators. A de-identified subject ID, COVID-19 status, age in years and sex were almost always included in the sample metadata. Subjects who had been exposed to COVID-19, were actively infected with it, or had recovered from it provided the deeply sampled blood TCRbeta repertoires that made up the dataset. The material from the prospective study consisted of cDNA or gDNA derived from T cells, B-cell-depleted T cells, or PBMCs. Where available, HLA class I and class II types were taken from metadata supplied by the sample provider and were not determined by assay-based typing.

The CDR3, cysteine through phenylalanine, is 12 amino acids long. Only the CDR3 DNA stays, 36 bases, in frame from base 1. Cut back by 3 bases and 8 bases, the V and J ends lie 11 bases apart. Looking up the germline V gene (reference sequence) yields CDR1 GTSNPN and CDR2 SVGIG. TCRbeta CDR3 regions were amplified from genomic DNA using the immunoSEQ Assay, a bias-controlled multiplex PCR. The original methods were these. The number of nucleated cells in each sample was estimated by amplification of reference gene primers within the assay. To quantify the absolute abundance of each unique TCRbeta CDR3 rearrangement, sequence reads were collapsed and filtered. For each sample, productive Simpson clonality was calculated by taking the square root of Simpson's diversity index across productive rearrangements. TCRdb limited this immuneACCESS table to in-frame rearrangements with V and J called. A share of clones is missing; checked studies link under half to unresolved V genes, and the rest is unexplained. Clone size and V and J calls were adopted from that table, with D and trimming inferred from the DNA. Counted in this sample were fewer than 400,000 clones; 70% to 90% of them appeared once. The ten largest clones capture under 2.5% of the sample.

In the prospective study, participants were roughly 18 to 100 years old, resided in about 25 geographic areas of the United States, and were enrolled through a virtual design. To assign participants to cohorts, the prospective study relied on clinical history that participants themselves reported in a screening survey and a study questionnaire. Recovered participants in ImmuneRACE Cohort 3 were defined as having two consecutive negative NP/OP PCR tests, clearance from a healthcare professional, or resolution of symptoms. Mobile phlebotomists in the prospective study collected whole blood, serum and a nasopharyngeal or oropharyngeal swab from every participant. Participants in the prospective study had the option to provide additional blood draws and questionnaires over a roughly 2-month period. Blood samples from the prospective study were shipped frozen or at room temperature prior to DNA extraction.

About this clone: The antigen it recognizes is unknown. Base qualities are not recorded, but no much larger clone differs from it by a single base.

The paper's findings and limits, for the study overall: The amount of clinical and demographic metadata varied by source and participant and was provided uncurated.

What was sequenced was PBMCs or T cells enriched from blood (not recorded which). This sequence was found in a man younger than 45 who had recovered from COVID-19. This chain is built from TRBV30 and TRBJ1-3, with the identity of the D gene unclear. The DNA sequence is as follows: TGTGCCTGGAGCCTCATGGGAGACACCATATATTTT. It is translated as CAWSLMGDTIYF.